The 16 T cell receptor beta chains listed next were all sequenced from one sample in a study of blood T cells in healthy people across ages. Through a sample-barcoded 5' primer and a J-beta primer mix, a second PCR was run for roughly 6 to 11 cycles. TCRdb called the 5' RACE reads again in MiXCR, with one record for every CDR3 protein. The sample shows some 1,500,000 distinct CDR3 sequences, roughly 43% of them seen only once. Sequences were obtained from blood. These receptors were obtained from a woman between 18 and 29 years old in good health.

The rearrangement uses TRBV25-1 and TRBJ1-2; D is unresolved. The CDR3 extends over 14 amino acids. CDR1 is MGHDK and CDR2 is SYGVNS in the germline V gene. V was clipped by 1 base and J by 4 bases, with 10 bases between them. In nucleotides, the CDR3 is TGTGCCAGCAGTGAATTCCCAGGTAGCTATGGCTACACCTTC. Amino acid sequence: CASSEFPGSYGYTF.

This clonotype has a handful of counts. The chain joins TRBV20-1 to TRBJ2-7; D is unresolved. The length of the CDR3 is 12 residues. V was clipped by 7 bases and J by 0 bases, with 10 bases between them. CDR1 and CDR2 from the germline V gene are DFQATT and SNEGSKA (reference sequence). CDR3 nucleotides: TGCAGTGTAGCCTCTCCCTCCTACGAGCAGTACTTC. It yields the protein CSVASPSYEQYF.

The gene calls are TRBV4-3 and TRBJ2-1; 7 nucleotides line up with TRBD2. This CDR3 has 17 amino acids. The germline V gene has CDR1 LGHNA and CDR2 YSLEER. Unmatched junction bases numbered 12, after V lost 2 bases and J lost 5 bases. The CDR3: CASSQNLVASGDNEQFF. Written as DNA, the CDR3 is TGCGCCAGCAGCCAAAACCTTGTGGCTAGCGGCGACAATGAGCAGTTCTTC.

This chain uses TRBV29-1 with TRBJ2-7; unclear D gene. There are 14 residues in the CDR3. Germline V gives CDR1 SQVTM, CDR2 ANQGSEA. V shed 7 bases and J shed 4 bases, with 20 bases lying between them. The CDR3 spells CSAKTVESLYEQYF. The DNA for the CDR3 is TGCAGCGCAAAGACGGTCGAGTCCCTTTACGAGCAGTACTTC.

The J gene is TRBJ2-1, the V gene TRBV27; tentative D call: TRBD1 (6 bases). CDR1 and CDR2 (germline): MNHEY, SMNVEV (reference sequence). Trimming pared 8 bases from V and 1 base from J, leaving 15 bases between. The CDR3 consists of 15 residues. The CDR3 reads CASGSNRVSYNEQFF. For the CDR3, the DNA is TGTGCCAGCGGGTCCAACAGGGTATCCTACAATGAGCAGTTCTTC.

This chain joins TRBV6-6 and TRBJ2-4; D is possibly TRBD2 (5 bases). The CDR3 is 14 amino acids. Germline values: CDR1 MNHNY, CDR2 SVGAGI (reference sequence). Trimming pared 2 bases from V and 0 bases from J, leaving 5 bases between. CDR3 sequence reads: CASSYAGAKNIQYF. Written as DNA, the CDR3 is TGTGCCAGCAGTTACGCGGGAGCCAAAAACATTCAGTACTTC.

V gene TRBV13 combines with J gene TRBJ1-4; perhaps TRBD1 as D (6 bases). Trimming took 2 bases from V and 8 from J, leaving 21 bases between them. The CDR3 length is 17 residues. The germline CDR1 and CDR2 sequences are PRHDT and FYEKMQ (reference sequence). CDR3 protein: CASSLSTPLSGGEKLFF. The CDR3 nucleotides read TGTGCCAGCAGCTTAAGTACGCCGCTTAGCGGGGGCGAAAAACTGTTTTTT.

The rearrangement uses TRBV10-3 and TRBJ1-1, with a weak D call TRBD1 (6 bases). Trimming took 11 bases from V and 3 from J, leaving 16 bases between them. This CDR3 has 13 amino acids. Germline lookup yields CDR1 ENHRY and CDR2 SYGVKD. In nucleotides, the CDR3 is TGTGCCCATCAGACAGGACCATACACTGAAGCTTTCTTT. Translating gives CAHQTGPYTEAFF.

This clonotype was picked up a small number of times. This chain uses TRBV12-5 with TRBJ2-7; 9 bases line up with TRBD1. With V trimmed by 7 bases and J by 5 bases, 9 bases remained unmatched. Germline lookup yields CDR1 LGHNT and CDR2 FRNRAP. This CDR3 is 14 amino acids long. CDR3 sequence: CASAPGTGFHEQYF. DNA of the CDR3: TGTGCTAGTGCCCCCGGGACAGGGTTCCACGAGCAGTACTTC.

In the case of this clonotype: Sequence at one end of the junction differs from germline and may be a read error. This chain joins TRBV7-7 and TRBJ2-3; TRBD2 matches at 9 bases. The CDR3 covers 14 residues. CDR1 and CDR2 from the germline V gene are SSHAT and FNYEAQ (reference sequence). The CDR3 sequence is CASSPSGGRDTQYF. CDR3 nucleotides: TGTGCTAGCAGCCCCAGCGGGGGGCGGGATACGCAGTATTTT.

V gene TRBV7-8 combines with J gene TRBJ2-3, with TRBD2 identical over 10 bases. V shed 5 bases, J shed 2 bases, and the junction held 4 bases outside the gene matches. Germline V CDR1 and CDR2: SGHVS, FQNEAQ. This CDR3 region has 15 residues. The CDR3 DNA is TGTGCCAGCAGCAAAGGACTAGCGGCCACAGATACGCAGTATTTT. This codes for CASSKGLAATDTQYF.

This chain connects TRBV20-1 to TRBJ2-5; D is unresolved. Looked up from germline, CDR1 is DFQATT and CDR2 is SNEGSKA (reference sequence). The CDR3 loop spans 13 amino acids. Between the trimmed V and J ends, which lost 3 bases and 2 bases, there was a span of 10 bases. CDR3 in amino acids: CSASGQTQETQYF. The CDR3 coding sequence is TGCAGTGCTAGTGGGCAGACTCAAGAGACCCAGTACTTC.

As DNA, the CDR3 is TGCAGCGTTGAAGGCCGCAGAGGGCTCTATGGCTACACCTTC. This sequence encodes CSVEGRRGLYGYTF. This chain joins TRBV29-1 and TRBJ1-2; no clear D gene. V was pared by 1 base and J by 4 bases, with 13 bases between. The CDR3 extends over 14 amino acids. Germline CDR1 and CDR2: SQVTM and ANQGSEA.

This clonotype was seen at least ten times. The J gene is TRBJ2-1, the V gene TRBV7-9; D may be TRBD1 (6 bases). With 3 bases removed from V and 6 bases from J, the gap between germline ends came to 27 bases. This CDR3 comprises 19 residues. CDR1 is SEHNR and CDR2 is FQNEAQ in the germline V gene (reference sequence). Here the CDR3 reads CASSFRFGGEGKGFNEQFF. CDR3 nucleotides: TGTGCCAGCAGCTTTCGGTTTGGGGGCGAGGGGAAGGGTTTCAATGAGCAGTTCTTC.

V and J are TRBV5-8 and TRBJ1-1; D is perhaps TRBD1 (5 bases). From germline, CDR1 is SGHTS and CDR2 YDEGEE. This CDR3 has 12 residues. V was trimmed by 6 bases and J by 7 bases, leaving 13 bases between them. This chain's CDR3 is CASIQKRGEAFF. The CDR3 DNA follows: TGTGCCAGCATCCAAAAAAGGGGTGAAGCTTTCTTT.

In this sample, this clonotype turned up a few times. The gene calls are TRBV7-2 and TRBJ1-2, with a tentative D call TRBD1 (5 bases). This CDR3 is built from 15 residues. Germline CDR1 reads SGHTA; CDR2 reads FQGNSA. V was shortened by 3 bases and J by 7 bases, with 18 bases between the two germline ends. The CDR3 bases are TGTGCCAGCAGCTTCAGCCTCAGGGTGGGAGGTGGCTACACCTTC. Residues: CASSFSLRVGGGYTF.